This T cell receptor (beta chain) derives from a study of memory CD4+ T cells and cytomegalovirus serostatus. Germline CDR1 reads LNHDA; CDR2 reads SQIVND (reference sequence). Trimming stripped 1 base from V and 9 bases from J, with 16 bases between. CDR3 length equals 15 residues. Single viable CD3+CD4+CD8-CD45RO+ cells were sorted as the memory CD4+ T cells. The method was immunoSEQ multiplex PCR; TCRdb's version includes in-frame clones alone and lacks a portion of them. The data show 40,000 to 50,000 clones, with 76% seen just once and around 2% held by the top ten. The source material was memory CD4+ T cells from blood. The clonotype was recovered from an adult in good health and CMV-seronegative. The chain recombines TRBV19 with TRBJ2-1; TRBD1 might be the D (5 bases). CDR3 region: CASSIGRQKVTEQFF. The CDR3, as DNA: TGTGCCAGTAGTATAGGGCGACAGAAGGTGACTGAGCAGTTCTTC.